The TCR beta chain under discussion was sequenced for a study of T cell responses to AZD1222 COVID-19 vaccine. The CDR3 spans 14 residues. With 0 bases removed from V and 2 bases from J, the gap between germline ends came to 7 bases. Germline CDR1 MNHEY, CDR2 SVGAGI. The repertoire was sequenced with immunoSEQ multiplex PCR; TCRdb's copy has only in-frame clones and lacks some. Of about 160,000 clones in the sample, 92% were seen once. Sequencing was performed on peripheral blood, taken on day 0 of MenACWY control vaccination. The TCR sequence derives from an adult in good health. V and J are TRBV6-5 and TRBJ1-1; no clear D gene. This chain's CDR3 is CASSYSGRNTEAFF. CDR3 bases: TGTGCCAGCAGTTACTCTGGCAGAAACACTGAAGCTTTCTTT.